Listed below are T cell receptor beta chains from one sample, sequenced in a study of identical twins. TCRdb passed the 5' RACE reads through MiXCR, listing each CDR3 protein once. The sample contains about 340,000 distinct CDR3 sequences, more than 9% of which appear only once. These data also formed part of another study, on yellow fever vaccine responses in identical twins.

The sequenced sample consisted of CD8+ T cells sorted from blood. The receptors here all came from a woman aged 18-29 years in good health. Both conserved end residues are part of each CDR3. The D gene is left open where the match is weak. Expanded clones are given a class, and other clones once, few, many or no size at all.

CDR3 protein: CASSFGPRNPVYF
CDR3 DNA: TGTGCCAGCAGCTTTGGTCCCCGAAACCCGGTTTACTTC
J gene: TRBJ2-7
V gene: TRBV7-9
clone size: .
D gene: .

CDR3 protein: CATSRGDSGYEQYF
CDR3 DNA: TGTGCCACCAGCAGGGGGGATAGCGGCTACGAGCAGTACTTC
J gene: TRBJ2-7
V gene: TRBV15
clone size: .
D gene: .

CDR3 protein: CASSTLDHYEQFF
CDR3 DNA: TGTGCCAGCAGCACACTAGATCACTATGAGCAGTTCTTC
J gene: TRBJ2-1
V gene: TRBV28
clone size: .
D gene: .

CDR3 protein: CASSILTSGGLPDTQYF
CDR3 DNA: TGTGCCAGCAGTATCCTGACTAGCGGGGGGCTGCCAGATACGCAGTATTTT
J gene: TRBJ2-3
V gene: TRBV27
clone size: .
D gene: TRBD2

CDR3 protein: CASSLSMSYEQYF
CDR3 DNA: TGCGCCAGCAGCCTAAGTATGTCCTACGAGCAGTACTTC
J gene: TRBJ2-7
V gene: TRBV4-1
clone size: few
D gene: .

CDR3 protein: CASSGFRDSPNYGYTF
CDR3 DNA: TGTGCCAGCAGTGGTTTCCGGGACAGTCCTAACTATGGCTACACCTTC
J gene: TRBJ1-2
V gene: TRBV6-1
clone size: .
D gene: TRBD1

CDR3 protein: CASSPTGNNSPLHF
CDR3 DNA: TGTGCCAGCAGTCCGACAGGGAATAATTCACCCCTCCACTTT
J gene: TRBJ1-6
V gene: TRBV12-3/TRBV12-4
clone size: few
D gene: TRBD1

CDR3 protein: CASLAEFRTDTQYF
CDR3 DNA: TGTGCCAGTCTAGCGGAGTTCCGCACAGATACGCAGTATTTT
J gene: TRBJ2-3
V gene: TRBV6-1
clone size: few
D gene: TRBD2

CDR3 protein: CSVEGQGLQYF
CDR3 DNA: TGCAGCGTTGAAGGCCAGGGTTTGCAGTACTTC
J gene: TRBJ2-7
V gene: TRBV29-1
clone size: .
D gene: .

CDR3 protein: CASSSRSQGTTYNEQFF
CDR3 DNA: TGCGCCAGCAGCTCCCGCTCACAGGGGACTACCTACAATGAGCAGTTCTTC
J gene: TRBJ2-1
V gene: TRBV5-1
clone size: .
D gene: .

CDR3 protein: CASSSPRLAGGRDTQYF
CDR3 DNA: TGTGCCAGCAGTTCACCACGACTAGCGGGGGGGAGAGATACGCAGTATTTT
J gene: TRBJ2-3
V gene: TRBV28
clone size: .
D gene: TRBD2

CDR3 protein: CASSQDGGPPYGYTF
CDR3 DNA: TGTGCCAGCAGCCAAGACGGGGGGCCCCCCTATGGCTACACCTTC
J gene: TRBJ1-2
V gene: TRBV3-1
clone size: .
D gene: .

CDR3 protein: CASSLDGENRGEQYF
CDR3 DNA: TGTGCCAGCAGCTTAGACGGGGAGAACCGGGGCGAGCAGTACTTC
J gene: TRBJ2-7
V gene: TRBV7-2
clone size: few
D gene: .

CDR3 protein: CASSQLSYNEQFF
CDR3 DNA: TGTGCCAGCAGCCAATTAAGCTACAATGAGCAGTTCTTC
J gene: TRBJ2-1
V gene: TRBV16
clone size: .
D gene: .

CDR3 protein: CASSPLESSYNEQFF
CDR3 DNA: TGTGCCAGCAGCCCACTCGAAAGCTCCTACAATGAGCAGTTCTTC
J gene: TRBJ2-1
V gene: TRBV7-7
clone size: few
D gene: .

CDR3 protein: CASSESRGMNTEAFF
CDR3 DNA: TGCGCCAGCAGTGAGTCTAGGGGAATGAACACTGAAGCTTTCTTT
J gene: TRBJ1-1
V gene: TRBV10-1
clone size: few
D gene: .

CDR3 protein: CASSLSPGGAYNEQFF
CDR3 DNA: TGTGCCAGCAGCTTAAGTCCGGGGGGAGCTTACAATGAGCAGTTCTTC
J gene: TRBJ2-1
V gene: TRBV7-9
clone size: few
D gene: TRBD2

CDR3 protein: CASSSHQDRGYEQYF
CDR3 DNA: TGTGCCAGCAGTTCCCATCAAGACAGGGGCTACGAGCAGTACTTC
J gene: TRBJ2-7
V gene: TRBV28
clone size: .
D gene: TRBD1

CDR3 protein: CAISEREAFRETQYF
CDR3 DNA: TGTGCCATCAGTGAAAGGGAGGCCTTCAGGGAGACCCAGTACTTC
J gene: TRBJ2-5
V gene: TRBV10-3
clone size: many
D gene: .

CDR3 protein: CASSSLLRKRGSSTDTQYF
CDR3 DNA: TGTGCCAGCAGCTCCCTTCTCCGAAAACGGGGGTCTAGCACAGATACGCAGTATTTT
J gene: TRBJ2-3
V gene: TRBV11-1
clone size: few
D gene: .

CDR3 protein: CASSRNLDGLTNEKLFF
CDR3 DNA: TGTGCCAGCAGCCGTAATTTGGACGGACTGACTAATGAAAAACTGTTTTTT
J gene: TRBJ1-4
V gene: TRBV7-9
clone size: few
D gene: .

CDR3 protein: CASSQVRGYTF
CDR3 DNA: TGTGCCAGCAGCCAAGTTCGCGGCTACACCTTC
J gene: TRBJ1-2
V gene: TRBV14
clone size: few
D gene: .

CDR3 protein: CASSPRTSPSSYNEQFF
CDR3 DNA: TGTGCCAGCAGCCCCCGGACTAGCCCGAGCTCCTACAATGAGCAGTTCTTC
J gene: TRBJ2-1
V gene: TRBV13
clone size: .
D gene: TRBD2